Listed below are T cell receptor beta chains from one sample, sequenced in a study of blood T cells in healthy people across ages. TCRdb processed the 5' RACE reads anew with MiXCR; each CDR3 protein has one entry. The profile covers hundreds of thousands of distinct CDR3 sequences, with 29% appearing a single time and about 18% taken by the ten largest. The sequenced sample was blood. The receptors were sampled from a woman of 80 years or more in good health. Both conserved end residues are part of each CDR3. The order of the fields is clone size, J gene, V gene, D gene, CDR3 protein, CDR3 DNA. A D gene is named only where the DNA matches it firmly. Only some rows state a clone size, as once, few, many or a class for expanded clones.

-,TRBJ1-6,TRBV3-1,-,CASSQDLGEIGSPLHF,TGTGCCAGCAGCCAAGACCTCGGGGAGATTGGTTCACCCCTCCACTTT
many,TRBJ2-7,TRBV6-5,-,CASSQNLEQYF,TGTGCCAGCAGTCAGAACCTCGAGCAGTACTTC
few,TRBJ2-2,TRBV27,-,CASSYWGPGELFF,TGTGCCAGCTCCTACTGGGGGCCCGGGGAGCTGTTTTTT
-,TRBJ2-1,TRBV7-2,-,CASSLRLALSYNEQFF,TGTGCCAGCAGCTTGCGTCTAGCCCTGTCCTACAATGAGCAGTTCTTC
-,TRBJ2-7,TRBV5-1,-,CASSTGGTANNEQYF,TGCGCCAGCAGCACTGGCGGGACAGCGAACAACGAGCAGTACTTC
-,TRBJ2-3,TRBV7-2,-,CASTLRGAGTDTQYF,TGTGCCAGCACCTTAAGGGGGGCCGGGACAGATACGCAGTATTTT
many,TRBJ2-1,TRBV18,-,CASSPNTALLTNEQFF,TGTGCCAGCTCACCAAACACAGCTCTACTCACCAATGAGCAGTTCTTC
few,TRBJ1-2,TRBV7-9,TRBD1,CASSYGQGGGVNYGYTF,TGTGCCAGCAGCTACGGCCAGGGGGGCGGTGTTAACTATGGCTACACCTTC
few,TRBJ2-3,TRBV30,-,CAWRGKGSGLTDTQYF,TGTGCCTGGAGAGGTAAAGGTAGCGGCCTCACAGATACGCAGTATTTT
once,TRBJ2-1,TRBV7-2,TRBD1,CASSLASRGRRYEQFF,TGTGCCAGCAGCTTAGCGAGCAGGGGGCGCCGGTATGAGCAGTTCTTC